The 10 T cell receptor beta chains given below trace back to one sample, sequenced in a study of beta chain features in type 1 diabetes. For these receptors, no antigen is known. Sequenced material consisted of expressed TCRB transcripts (all of the isolated RNA was reverse transcribed). The protocol was immunoSEQ multiplex PCR, while the TCRdb copy is restricted to in-frame clones and leaves out a portion. The repertoire holds hundreds of thousands of clones, with 11% to 15% as singletons. Findings and caveats of the study: Type 1 diabetes patients showed a moderate but significant shortening of TCRB CDR3s in all four CD4+ subsets.

The source material was naive CD4+ T cells from blood. The receptors were gathered from a man younger than 35 with type 1 diabetes.

This clone has only a few counts. The rearrangement joins TRBV18 to TRBJ1-1; D not certain. CDR3 size: 13 residues. Germline CDR1 reads KGHSH; CDR2 reads LQKENI. Deletions cut 3 bases from V and 14 bases from J, with 19 bases between. CDR3 residues: CASSPTDGSLTFF. In nucleotides, the CDR3 is TGTGCCAGCTCACCGACGGACGGTTCCTTAACGTTCTTT.

DNA of the CDR3: TGCAGCGTTGTGGGGGGTGCTAATGAAAAACTGTTTTTT. This codes for CSVVGGANEKLFF. This chain connects TRBV29-1 to TRBJ1-4; the D gene is possibly TRBD1 (5 bases). V was clipped by 4 bases and J by 3 bases, with 9 bases between them. Germline CDR1 and CDR2: SQVTM and ANQGSEA. The CDR3 covers 13 residues. The full variable domain, completed using reference TRBV29-1 and TRBJ1-4, is SAVISQKPSRDICQRGTSLTIQCQVDSQVTMMFWYRQQPGQSLTLIATANQGSEATYESGFVIDKFPISRPNLTFSTLTVSNMSPEDSSIYLCSVVGGANEKLFFGSGTQLSVL.

This clone was observed a handful of times. The V gene is TRBV5-4, the J gene TRBJ2-1; D may be TRBD1 or TRBD2 (5 bases each). The CDR3 loop spans 13 amino acids. The germline CDR1 and CDR2 sequences are SGHNT and YYREEE (reference sequence). V dropped 10 bases and J dropped 4 bases, with 15 bases sitting between them. The CDR3 is CAGGDANYNEQFF. Here the CDR3 DNA reads TGTGCCGGTGGGGACGCCAATTACAATGAGCAGTTCTTC. Complete variable domain (other parts from reference TRBV5-4 and TRBJ2-1): ETGVTQSPTHLIKTRGQQVTLRCSSQSGHNTVSWYQQALGQGPQFIFQYYREEENGRGNFPPRFSGLQFPNYSSELNVNALELDDSALYLCAGGDANYNEQFFGPGTRLTVL.

The chain combines TRBV28 with TRBJ2-3, with 10 bases lining up with TRBD2. Germline CDR1 and CDR2: MDHEN and SYDVKM. CDR3 size: 16 residues. The junction had 10 bases not matched to a gene; V was cut back by 5 bases and J by 5 bases. The CDR3 loop is CASSPRLAGAGDTQYF. The CDR3 nucleotides read TGTGCCAGCAGTCCACGCCTAGCGGGGGCGGGAGATACGCAGTATTTT.

The chain combines TRBV6-6 with TRBJ2-5, with 8 bases aligning to TRBD1. The germline gives CDR1 MNHNY, CDR2 SVGAGI (reference sequence). The CDR3 extends over 16 amino acids. J was trimmed by 0 bases and V by 6 bases; bases with no gene match: 9. This chain's CDR3 is CASSLWPGGNQETQYF. The CDR3 nucleotides are TGTGCCAGCAGCCTCTGGCCAGGGGGCAACCAAGAGACCCAGTACTTC.

This chain links TRBV7-2 with TRBJ2-7; the match to TRBD1 covers 8 bases. The CDR3 consists of 13 residues. In germline, CDR1 is SGHTA, CDR2 FQGNSA. The J segment lost 3 bases and the V segment lost 6 bases, leaving 4 bases of the junction unmatched. The CDR3 DNA reads TGTGCCAGCAGTCAAGACAGGGGCTACGAGCAGTACTTC. Amino acids: CASSQDRGYEQYF.

V usage is TRBV27 and J usage is TRBJ1-2; the D gene is possibly TRBD1 (5 bases). Trimming pared 4 bases from V and 6 bases from J, leaving 9 bases between. Per germline, CDR1 MNHEY and CDR2 SMNVEV (reference sequence). The CDR3 is made up of 12 amino acids. DNA for the CDR3: TGTGCCAGCAGTTCCCGGGGCCATGGCTACACCTTC. Translated, it gives CASSSRGHGYTF.

This clone was observed a few times. The chain uses TRBV18 and TRBJ2-1, with D tentatively TRBD1 (6 bases). The ends were cut back, 6 bases at V and 7 bases at J, with 19 bases in the middle. The V gene's germline CDR1 is KGHSH and CDR2 LQKENI. This CDR3 region has 15 residues. CDR3 DNA sequence: TGTGCCAGCTCCGCCACAGGGTGGGCCTTTAATGAGCAGTTCTTC. Its protein is CASSATGWAFNEQFF.

This clone has more than one count but fewer than ten. V gene TRBV30 combines with J gene TRBJ2-1; D is perhaps TRBD1 (5 bases). CDR1 is GTSNPN and CDR2 is SVGIG in the germline V gene (reference sequence). CDR3 length: 13 amino acids. V gave up 4 bases and J gave up 8 bases, with 15 bases separating them. In DNA form, the CDR3 reads TGTGCCTGGACAGAAGGTCTAGGGGATGAGCAGTTCTTC. It specifies CAWTEGLGDEQFF.

This clone was seen a few times. The chain is built from TRBV30 and TRBJ2-7; TRBD1 matches 8 bases. The length of the CDR3 is 14 residues. Germline V gene lookup returns CDR1 GTSNPN and CDR2 SVGIG (reference sequence). Germline trimming cut 5 bases from V and 4 bases from J; bases unmatched to any gene: 10. The CDR3 loop reads CAWEGQGAGYEQYF. DNA of the CDR3: TGTGCCTGGGAGGGGCAGGGGGCCGGGTACGAGCAGTACTTC.